The next 22 T cell receptor beta chains were all read from a single sample in a study of T cells in women clearing cervical HPV infection (dated by TCRdb to 2016 to 2018). Library prep was done by the immunoSEQ multiplex PCR assay. Imported from immuneACCESS, the table was reduced by TCRdb to in-frame sequences with V and J called. These copies leave out some clones; in studies compared against another copy, an unresolved V gene accounts for under half, and the cause of the remainder is not known. Per the sample table, the count is around 19,000 clones. Of the sample, roughly a sixth falls within the top ten clones. The sample was blood buffy coat. The receptor set was obtained from a woman aged 18 to 75 with a cervical HPV16 infection that either progressed to CIN3+ or cleared (not recorded which).

Notes on this clone: The CDR3 end falls 3 residues outside the read, so it is completed with the germline J gene. The chain is built from TRBV7-9 and TRBJ2-3, with 7 nucleotides matching TRBD2. The CDR3 sequence is 14 residues long. Per the germline V gene, CDR1 is SEHNR and CDR2 is FQNEAQ (reference sequence). The CDR3 here is CASSSRTSPKTQYF. The sequenced part of the CDR3 DNA is TGTGCCAGCAGCTCTCGGACTAGTCCTAAGACG.

Remarks on this clone: The read stops 3 residues short of the end of the CDR3; the missing end is completed from the germline J gene. This chain links TRBV30 with TRBJ2-2, with 8 nucleotides matching TRBD1. CDR3 length: 17 amino acids. Germline V gene sequence: CDR1 GTSNPN, CDR2 SVGIG (reference sequence). Here the CDR3 reads CAWSVFRGLSGANVLFF. The CDR3 DNA, read in part, is TGTGCCTGGAGTGTATTCAGGGGGCTCTCTGGGGCCAACGTG.

About this clone: The read comes to an end 3 residues before the CDR3 does, leaving the germline J gene to fill in the end. The rearrangement links TRBV10-1 to TRBJ2-3; TRBD1 might be the D (6 bases). In germline, CDR1 is WNHNN, CDR2 SYGVQD (reference sequence). The ends were cut back, 3 bases at V and 3 bases at J, with 7 bases in the middle. This CDR3 comprises 13 residues. CDR3 loop: CASSEGTTDTQYF. The covered CDR3 bases are TGCGCCAGCAGTGAAGGGACAACAGATACG.

In the case of this clone: Coverage ceases 3 residues before the CDR3 finishes, and the germline J gene fills in the end. This chain uses TRBV11-2 with TRBJ2-7; TRBD1 matches 7 bases. Per the germline V gene, CDR1 is SGHAT and CDR2 is FQNNGV. The CDR3 contains 14 residues. V shed 5 bases, J shed 5 bases, and the junction held 9 bases outside the gene matches. CDR3 DNA (partial): TGTGCCAGCAGCCCCCTGACAGGGTGGAACGAG. Its protein is CASSPLTGWNE. The whole CDR3 region reads CASSPLTGWNEQYF.

A remark on this clone: The CDR3 end falls 3 residues outside the read, so it is completed with the germline J gene. The chain carries TRBV19 and TRBJ1-4, with D hard to call. The ends were cut back, 2 bases at V and 2 bases at J, with 6 bases in the middle. Germline V gene data show CDR1 as LNHDA and CDR2 as SQIVND (reference sequence). This CDR3 has 14 amino acids. The covered CDR3 bases are TGTGCCAGTAGTATAACTATCACTAATGAAAAA. It yields the protein CASSITITNEK. The full CDR3 is CASSITITNEKLFF.

In the case of this clone: The read stops 3 residues short of the end of the CDR3; the missing end is completed from the germline J gene. This chain uses TRBV19 with TRBJ1-1; a weak D match, TRBD1 (6 bases). CDR3 length equals 14 residues. Deletions cut 3 bases from V and 3 bases from J, with 11 bases between. Germline CDR1 LNHDA, CDR2 SQIVND (reference sequence). The DNA read from the CDR3 is TGTGCCAGTAGTATCCCAAACAGGGACACTGAA. This codes for CASSIPNRDTE. The CDR3 reads in full as CASSIPNRDTEAFF.

Details on this clone: The read ends 3 residues before the CDR3 terminus; that terminus is restored from the germline J gene. The V gene is TRBV20-1, the J gene TRBJ2-2; either TRBD1 or TRBD2 may fit D (5 bases each). The ends were cut back, 3 bases at V and 0 bases at J, with 11 bases in the middle. Germline loops: CDR1 DFQATT, CDR2 SNEGSKA (reference sequence). There are 15 residues in the CDR3. The CDR3 reads CSASSRGANTGELFF. The sequenced part of the CDR3 DNA is TGCAGTGCTAGTTCTCGAGGGGCGAACACCGGGGAG.

Notes on this clone: The CDR3 is cut off 3 residues early in the read; its end comes from the germline J gene. The chain has TRBV5-6 and TRBJ2-5; no clear D gene. Trimming removed 2 bases from V and 4 bases from J, with 3 bases in between. CDR1 and CDR2 from the germline V gene are SGHDT and YYEEEE. This CDR3 comprises 11 residues. The CDR3 DNA, read in part, is TGTGCCAGCAGCTTTAGAGAGACC. Translating gives CASSFRET. The complete CDR3 sequence is CASSFRETQYF.

Regarding this clone: The CDR3 end lies 3 residues beyond the end of the read and is filled in from the germline J gene. This chain connects TRBV5-4 to TRBJ1-3; 9 nucleotides agree with TRBD1. CDR3 length: 15 residues. Per germline, CDR1 SGHNT and CDR2 YYREEE (reference sequence). V was pared by 4 bases and J by 2 bases, with 4 bases of the junction left unmatched. CDR3 DNA (partial): TGTGCCAGCAGCCAGACAGGGGGGACTGGAAACACC. Its translation is CASSQTGGTGNT. In full, the CDR3 is CASSQTGGTGNTIYF.

In the case of this clone: The sequenced fragment ends 3 residues before the CDR3 boundary, so the rest is inferred from the germline J gene. V usage is TRBV7-9 and J usage is TRBJ1-1, with 10 bases identical to TRBD1. The CDR3 covers 12 residues. CDR1 is SEHNR and CDR2 is FQNEAQ in the germline V gene (reference sequence). This CDR3 is CASSSGDRGAFF. The sequenced part of the CDR3 DNA is TGTGCCAGCAGCTCCGGGGACAGGGGA. Full variable domain (rest looked up from reference TRBV7-9 and TRBJ1-1): DTGVSQNPRHKITKRGQNVTFRCDPISEHNRLYWYRQTLGQGPEFLTYFQNEAQLEKSRLLSDRFSAERPKGSFSTLEIQRTEQGDSAMYLCASSSGDRGAFFGQGTRLTVV.

Details on this clone: The CDR3 end falls 3 residues outside the read, so it is completed with the germline J gene. The V call is TRBV20-1, the J call TRBJ1-5; no clear D gene. Trimming cost V 0 bases and J 3 bases, with 9 bases left between them. The CDR3 has 14 residues. Germline V gene data show CDR1 as DFQATT and CDR2 as SNEGSKA (reference sequence). This CDR3 is CSARESRYNQPQHF. The CDR3 DNA, read in part, is TGCAGTGCTAGAGAAAGCCGGTACAATCAGCCC.

Comment on this clone: The read comes to an end 3 residues before the CDR3 does, leaving the germline J gene to fill in the end. The chain has TRBV20-1 and TRBJ1-5; 8 nucleotides agree with TRBD1. The CDR3 runs 14 residues. Germline trimming cut 6 bases from V and 6 bases from J; bases unmatched to any gene: 10. Germline assignment: CDR1 DFQATT and CDR2 SNEGSKA (reference sequence). The covered CDR3 bases are TGCAGTGCATGGACTCAGGGGGCACGTCAGCCC. Translated: CSAWTQGARQP. The whole CDR3 is CSAWTQGARQPQHF.

Worth noting for this clone: The read ends 3 residues shy of where the CDR3 ends; the end is completed using the germline J gene. The V call is TRBV19, the J call TRBJ1-5, with D maybe TRBD1 (5 bases). V lost 6 bases to trimming and J lost 2 bases, with 14 bases between them. This CDR3 is 15 amino acids long. Germline CDR1 LNHDA, CDR2 SQIVND (reference sequence). CDR3 DNA (partial): TGTGCCAGTAGGTTTATGGGGGGTCGCAATCAGCCC. This sequence encodes CASRFMGGRNQP. The CDR3 as a whole reads CASRFMGGRNQPQHF.

In regard to this clone: Read sequence stops 3 residues before the CDR3 end, and the germline J gene provides the missing end. The V call is TRBV30, the J call TRBJ1-3; D gene uncertain. CDR1 and CDR2 from the germline V gene are GTSNPN and SVGIG (reference sequence). V was clipped by 2 bases and J by 0 bases, with 5 bases between them. CDR3 size: 13 residues. CDR3: CAWSLLSGNTIYF. Partial CDR3 DNA: TGTGCCTGGAGTCTACTCTCTGGAAACACC.

A remark on this clone: The sequence runs out 3 residues before the end of the CDR3; the remainder is reconstructed from the germline J gene. The J gene is TRBJ2-5, the V gene TRBV11-2, with 9 bases aligning to TRBD2. With 5 bases clipped from V and 5 bases from J, the junction kept 9 bases outside the gene matches. The germline CDR1 and CDR2 sequences are SGHAT and FQNNGV. The CDR3 consists of 15 residues. CDR3: CASSPMGAGGETQYF. The sequenced part of the CDR3 DNA is TGTGCCAGCAGCCCCATGGGGGCGGGGGGGGAGACC.

For this clone: The read terminates 3 residues ahead of where the CDR3 ends, so the germline J gene completes it. This chain joins TRBV19 and TRBJ2-3; D perhaps matches TRBD2 (6 bases). In germline, CDR1 is LNHDA, CDR2 SQIVND (reference sequence). CDR3 length: 13 residues. V lost 7 bases to trimming and J lost 2 bases, with 10 bases between them. CDR3 DNA (partial): TGTGCCAGTAATCGGGGGATCACAGATACG. Protein product: CASNRGITDT. The whole CDR3 protein reads CASNRGITDTQYF.

Here the CDR3 reads CASRPVQGGQETQYF. The covered CDR3 bases are TGTGCCAGCAGACCAGTACAGGGGGGACAAGAGACG. The chain couples TRBV12-3 or TRBV12-4 to TRBJ2-3; 8 nucleotides align to TRBD1. Read sequence stops 3 residues before the CDR3 end, and the germline J gene provides the missing end. The CDR3 loop spans 15 amino acids.

A word on this clone: The read halts 3 residues ahead of the CDR3 end, with the missing end drawn from the germline J gene. The J gene is TRBJ2-3, the V gene TRBV20-1; D ambiguous. Per the germline V gene, CDR1 is DFQATT and CDR2 is SNEGSKA (reference sequence). The CDR3 runs 15 residues. This CDR3 is CSARVGLGANQPQYF. The sequenced part of the CDR3 DNA is TGCAGTGCTAGAGTAGGATTGGGCGCGAATCAGCCG.

Turning to this clone: Sequencing ends 3 residues short of the CDR3 end; the germline J gene provides the rest. This rearrangement joins TRBV13 to TRBJ2-1, with TRBD2 matching over 13 bases. The CDR3 has 16 amino acids. Germline CDR1 PRHDT, CDR2 FYEKMQ (reference sequence). Trimming removed 2 bases from V and 6 bases from J; junction bases left unmatched: 4. CDR3 in amino acids: CASSLLLAGGPNEQFF. Partial CDR3 DNA: TGTGCCAGCAGCTTATTACTAGCGGGGGGGCCCAATGAG.

Details on this clone: The read halts 3 residues ahead of the CDR3 end, with the missing end drawn from the germline J gene. The chain has TRBV20-1 and TRBJ1-2, with D maybe TRBD1 (5 bases). Germline-derived CDR1 and CDR2 are DFQATT and SNEGSKA (reference sequence). This CDR3 is built from 15 residues. Trimming took 5 bases from V and 5 from J, leaving 21 bases between them. The CDR3 loop is CSASIGGDETYGYTF. CDR3 DNA, as far as it was read: TGCAGTGCTTCCATTGGCGGGGACGAAACTTATGGC.

This clone is classed as medium-sized (0.01 to 0.1%) by frequency. The CDR3 extends 3 residues past the end of the read, so its final part is completed from the germline J gene. The chain uses TRBV18 and TRBJ2-2; TRBD1 is a possible D gene (6 bases). Germline CDR1 KGHSH, CDR2 LQKENI. Trimming cost V 2 bases and J 4 bases, with 14 bases left between them. The CDR3 has 16 residues. The CDR3 here is CASSPSSDRRTGELFF. Incomplete CDR3 DNA: TGTGCCAGCTCACCATCCTCTGACAGGCGCACCGGGGAG.

As regards this clone: The read ends 3 residues shy of where the CDR3 ends; the end is completed using the germline J gene. V gene TRBV20-1 combines with J gene TRBJ1-2; D not resolved. Germline V gene data show CDR1 as DFQATT and CDR2 as SNEGSKA (reference sequence). This CDR3 spans 14 amino acids. The CDR3 loop reads CSAREAGNIRGYTF. The CDR3 bases that were read are TGCAGTGCTAGAGAAGCAGGAAACATACGGGGC.